One TCR beta chain is described in this entry. Sequenced by immunoSEQ multiplex PCR; TCRdb stores in-frame clones only, minus some. The table records about 90,000 clones, just over 90% of them present only once. Blood got drawn at baseline, again on cycle 4 day 1, and then on cycle 7 day 1. The sample originates from a study of OX40 agonist ivuxolimab in advanced cancers. The CDR3 has 16 residues. The V segment lost 4 bases and the J segment 3 bases; nucleotides outside the gene matches: 7. Germline CDR1 and CDR2: MNHNS and SASEGT. This specimen was CD4+ or CD8+ T cells sorted from blood, taken in a trial of the OX40 agonist ivuxolimab. This rearrangement joins TRBV6-1 to TRBJ2-7; TRBD2 agrees at 12 bases. This receptor was taken from an adult with an advanced solid tumor such as melanoma, head and neck, liver or kidney cancer. CDR3 sequence reads: CASSAPATSGSYEQYF. CDR3 nucleotide sequence: TGTGCCAGCAGTGCCCCTGCGACTAGCGGGAGCTACGAGCAGTACTTC.